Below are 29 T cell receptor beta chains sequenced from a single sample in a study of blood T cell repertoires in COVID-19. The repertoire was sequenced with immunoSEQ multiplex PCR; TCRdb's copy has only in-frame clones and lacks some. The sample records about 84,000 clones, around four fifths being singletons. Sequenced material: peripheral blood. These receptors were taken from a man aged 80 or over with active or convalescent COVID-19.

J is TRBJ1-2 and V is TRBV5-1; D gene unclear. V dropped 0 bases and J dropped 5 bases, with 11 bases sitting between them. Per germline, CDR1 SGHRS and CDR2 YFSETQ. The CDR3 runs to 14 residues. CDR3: CASSLATGGYGYTF. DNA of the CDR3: TGCGCCAGCAGCTTGGCCACGGGTGGGTATGGCTACACCTTC.

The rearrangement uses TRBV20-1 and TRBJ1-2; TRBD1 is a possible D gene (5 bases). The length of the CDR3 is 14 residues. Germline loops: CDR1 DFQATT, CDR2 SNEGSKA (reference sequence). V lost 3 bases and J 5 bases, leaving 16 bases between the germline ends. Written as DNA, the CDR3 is TGCAGTGCTAGTCAGGGAGGAGGAGGATATGGCTACACCTTC. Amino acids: CSASQGGGGYGYTF.

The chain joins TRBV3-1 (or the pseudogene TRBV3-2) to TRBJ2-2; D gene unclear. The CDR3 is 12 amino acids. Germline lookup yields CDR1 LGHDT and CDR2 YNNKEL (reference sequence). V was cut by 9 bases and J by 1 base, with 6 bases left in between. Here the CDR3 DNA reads TGTGCCAGTCACAGGAACACCGGGGAGCTGTTTTTT. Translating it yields CASHRNTGELFF.

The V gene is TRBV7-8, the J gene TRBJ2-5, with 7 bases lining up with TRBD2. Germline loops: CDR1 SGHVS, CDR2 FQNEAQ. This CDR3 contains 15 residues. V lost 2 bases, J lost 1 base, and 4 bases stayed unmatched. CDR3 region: CASSLRLATQETQYF. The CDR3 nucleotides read TGTGCCAGCAGCTTAAGACTAGCTACCCAAGAGACCCAGTACTTC.

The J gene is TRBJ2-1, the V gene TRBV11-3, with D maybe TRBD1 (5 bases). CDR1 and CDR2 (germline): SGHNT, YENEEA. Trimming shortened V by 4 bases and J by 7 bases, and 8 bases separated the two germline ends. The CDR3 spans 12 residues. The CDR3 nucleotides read TGTGCCAGCAGCTCAAGGGGAAATGAGCAGTTCTTC. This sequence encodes CASSSRGNEQFF.

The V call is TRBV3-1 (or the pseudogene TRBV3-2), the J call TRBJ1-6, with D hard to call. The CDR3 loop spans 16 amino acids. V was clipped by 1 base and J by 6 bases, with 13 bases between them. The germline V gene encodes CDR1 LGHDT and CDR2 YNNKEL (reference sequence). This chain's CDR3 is CASSQVGGRSNSPLHF. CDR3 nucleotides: TGTGCCAGCAGCCAAGTGGGAGGTCGGAGTAATTCACCCCTCCACTTT.

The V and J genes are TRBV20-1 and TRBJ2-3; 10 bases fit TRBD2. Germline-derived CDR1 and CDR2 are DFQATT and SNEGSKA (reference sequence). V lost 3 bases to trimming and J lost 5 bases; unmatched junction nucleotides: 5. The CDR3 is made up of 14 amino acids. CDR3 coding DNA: TGCAGTGCTAGTTCAAGCGGGGGGGTAGATACGCAGTATTTT. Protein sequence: CSASSSGGVDTQYF.

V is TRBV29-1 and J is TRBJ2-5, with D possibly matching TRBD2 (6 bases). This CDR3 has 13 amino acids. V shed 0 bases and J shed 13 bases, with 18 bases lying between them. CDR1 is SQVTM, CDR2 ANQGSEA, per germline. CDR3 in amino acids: CSVEDREPGYTYF. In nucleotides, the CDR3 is TGCAGCGTTGAAGATCGGGAGCCTGGATATACGTACTTC.

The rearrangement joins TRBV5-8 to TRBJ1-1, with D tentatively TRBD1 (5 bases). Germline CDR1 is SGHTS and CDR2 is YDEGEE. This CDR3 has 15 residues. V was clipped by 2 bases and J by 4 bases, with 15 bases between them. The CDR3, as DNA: TGTGCCAGCAGCTTATCAGGGAATTACGGCACTGAAGCTTTCTTT. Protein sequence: CASSLSGNYGTEAFF. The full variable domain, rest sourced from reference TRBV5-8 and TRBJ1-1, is EAGVTQSPTHLIKTRGQQATLRCSPISGHTSVYWYQQALGLGLQFLLWYDEGEERNRGNFPPRFSGRQFPNYSSELNVNALELEDSALYLCASSLSGNYGTEAFFGQGTRLTVV.

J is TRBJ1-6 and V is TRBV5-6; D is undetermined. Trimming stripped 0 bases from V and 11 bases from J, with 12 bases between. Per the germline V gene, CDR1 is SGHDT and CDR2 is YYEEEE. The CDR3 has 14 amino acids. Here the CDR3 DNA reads TGTGCCAGCAGCTTGGTGGGCGGGTATGCACCCCTCCACTTT. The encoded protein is CASSLVGGYAPLHF.

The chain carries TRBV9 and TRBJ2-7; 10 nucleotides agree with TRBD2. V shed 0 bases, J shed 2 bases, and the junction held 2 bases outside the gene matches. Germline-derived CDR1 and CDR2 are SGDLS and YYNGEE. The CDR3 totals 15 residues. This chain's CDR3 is CASSVDSGGTYEQYF. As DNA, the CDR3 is TGTGCCAGCAGCGTAGATAGCGGGGGGACCTACGAGCAGTACTTC.

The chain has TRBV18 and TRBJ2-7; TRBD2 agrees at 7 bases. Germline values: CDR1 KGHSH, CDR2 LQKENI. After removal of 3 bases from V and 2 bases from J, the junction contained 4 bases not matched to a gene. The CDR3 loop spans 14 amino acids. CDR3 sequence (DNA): TGTGCCAGCTCACCGAGCGGGGAGACCTACGAGCAGTACTTC. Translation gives CASSPSGETYEQYF.

As DNA, the CDR3 is TGTGCCAGCAGCTTAGTGGGCGTCTACGAGCAGTACTTC. It specifies CASSLVGVYEQYF. This chain connects TRBV7-8 to TRBJ2-7; D is unclear. V was pared by 1 base and J by 3 bases, with 7 bases between. The CDR3 is made up of 13 amino acids. From germline, CDR1 is SGHVS and CDR2 FQNEAQ.

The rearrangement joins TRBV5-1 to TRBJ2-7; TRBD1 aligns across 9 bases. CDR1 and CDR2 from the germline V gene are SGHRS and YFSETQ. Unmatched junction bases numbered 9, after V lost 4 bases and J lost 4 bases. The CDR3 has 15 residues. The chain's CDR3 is CASSKSGTGTYEQYF. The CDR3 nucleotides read TGCGCCAGCAGCAAAAGCGGGACAGGGACGTACGAGCAGTACTTC.

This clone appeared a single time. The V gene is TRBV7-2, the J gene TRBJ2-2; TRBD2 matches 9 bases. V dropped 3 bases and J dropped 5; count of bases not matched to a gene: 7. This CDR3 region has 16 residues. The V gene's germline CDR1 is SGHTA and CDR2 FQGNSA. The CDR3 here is CASSFTSGWGTGELFF. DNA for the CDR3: TGTGCCAGCAGCTTCACTAGCGGGTGGGGGACCGGGGAGCTGTTTTTT.

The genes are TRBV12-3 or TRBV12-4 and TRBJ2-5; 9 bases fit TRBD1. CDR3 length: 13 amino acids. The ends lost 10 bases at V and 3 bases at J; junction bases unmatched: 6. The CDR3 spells CAIGRQGEETQYF. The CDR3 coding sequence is TGTGCCATAGGGAGACAGGGGGAAGAGACCCAGTACTTC.

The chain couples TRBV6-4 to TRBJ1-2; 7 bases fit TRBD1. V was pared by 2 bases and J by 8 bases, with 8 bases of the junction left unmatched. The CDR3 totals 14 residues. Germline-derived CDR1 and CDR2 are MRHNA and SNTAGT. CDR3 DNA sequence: TGTGCCAGCAGTGACCTCCCGGACAGGCGGGGCTACACCTTC. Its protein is CASSDLPDRRGYTF.

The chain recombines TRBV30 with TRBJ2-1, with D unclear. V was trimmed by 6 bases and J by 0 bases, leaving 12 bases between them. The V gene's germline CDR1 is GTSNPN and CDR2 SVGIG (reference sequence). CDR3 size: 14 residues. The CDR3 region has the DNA TGTGCCTGCACGACTTACACCTCCTACAATGAGCAGTTCTTC. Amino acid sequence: CACTTYTSYNEQFF. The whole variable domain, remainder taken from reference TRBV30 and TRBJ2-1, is SQTIHQWPATLVQPVGSPLSLECTVEGTSNPNLYWYRQAAGRGLQLLFYSVGIGQISSEVPQNLSASRPQDRQFILSSKKLLLSDSGFYLCACTTYTSYNEQFFGPGTRLTVL.

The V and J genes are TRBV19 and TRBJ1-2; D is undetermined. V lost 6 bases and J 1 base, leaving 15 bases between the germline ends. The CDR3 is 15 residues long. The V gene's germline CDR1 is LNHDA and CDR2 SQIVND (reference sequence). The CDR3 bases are TGTGCCAGTAGACCTGGGAGTGACGGTAACTATGGCTACACCTTC. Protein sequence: CASRPGSDGNYGYTF.

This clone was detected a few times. The CDR3 reads CASGGGQGYQPQHF. Here the CDR3 DNA reads TGTGCCAGCGGGGGGGGACAGGGCTATCAGCCCCAGCATTTT. The rearrangement joins TRBV9 to TRBJ1-5; 9 positions match TRBD1. Germline V lookup: CDR1 SGDLS, CDR2 YYNGEE. The CDR3 extends over 14 amino acids. Unmatched junction bases numbered 7, after V lost 7 bases and J lost 5 bases.

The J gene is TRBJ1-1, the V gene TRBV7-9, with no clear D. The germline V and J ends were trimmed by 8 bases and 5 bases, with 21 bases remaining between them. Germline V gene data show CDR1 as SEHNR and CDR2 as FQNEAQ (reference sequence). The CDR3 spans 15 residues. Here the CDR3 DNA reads TGTGCCAGCCTATCTTTAAACGAGTTTTGGACTGAAGCTTTCTTT. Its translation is CASLSLNEFWTEAFF.

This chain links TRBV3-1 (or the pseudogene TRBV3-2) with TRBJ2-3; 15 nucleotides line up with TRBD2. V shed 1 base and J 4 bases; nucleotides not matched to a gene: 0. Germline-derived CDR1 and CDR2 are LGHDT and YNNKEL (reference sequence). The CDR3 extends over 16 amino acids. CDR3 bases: TGTGCCAGCAGCCAAGGGACTAGCGGGAGGGCAGATACGCAGTATTTT. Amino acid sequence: CASSQGTSGRADTQYF.

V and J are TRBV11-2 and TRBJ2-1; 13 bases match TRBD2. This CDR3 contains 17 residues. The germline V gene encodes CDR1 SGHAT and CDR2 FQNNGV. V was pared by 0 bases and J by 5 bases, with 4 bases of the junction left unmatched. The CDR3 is CASSLDTGTSGNNEQFF. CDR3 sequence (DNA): TGTGCCAGCAGCTTAGATACGGGGACTAGCGGGAACAATGAGCAGTTCTTC.

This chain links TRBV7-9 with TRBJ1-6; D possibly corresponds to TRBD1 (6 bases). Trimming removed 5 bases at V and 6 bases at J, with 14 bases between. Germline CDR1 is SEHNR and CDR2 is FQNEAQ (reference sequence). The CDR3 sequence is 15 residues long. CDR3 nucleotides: TGTGCCAGCAGCCCTCTAGACAGGCCTAATTCACCCCTCCACTTT. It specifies CASSPLDRPNSPLHF.

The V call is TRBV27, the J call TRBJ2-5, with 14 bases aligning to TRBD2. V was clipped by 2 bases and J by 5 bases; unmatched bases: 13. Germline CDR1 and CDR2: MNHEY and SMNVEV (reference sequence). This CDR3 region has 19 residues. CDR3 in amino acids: CASSLHSRPTSGRVETQYF. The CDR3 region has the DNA TGTGCCAGCAGTTTACACAGCCGTCCGACTAGCGGGAGGGTTGAGACCCAGTACTTC.

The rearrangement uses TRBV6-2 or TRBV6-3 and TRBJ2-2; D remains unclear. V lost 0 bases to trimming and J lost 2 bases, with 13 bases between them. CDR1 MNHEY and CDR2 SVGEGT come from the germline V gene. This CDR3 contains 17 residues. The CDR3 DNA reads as TGTGCCAGCAGTTACTCGACGGCGGCCGCTAACACCGGGGAGCTGTTTTTT. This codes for CASSYSTAAANTGELFF.

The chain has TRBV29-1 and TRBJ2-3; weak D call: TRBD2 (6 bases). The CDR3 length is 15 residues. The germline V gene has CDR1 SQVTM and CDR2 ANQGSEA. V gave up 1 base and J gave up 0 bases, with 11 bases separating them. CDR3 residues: CSVEGGEPSTDTQYF. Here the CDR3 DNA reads TGCAGCGTTGAAGGGGGGGAGCCTAGCACAGATACGCAGTATTTT.

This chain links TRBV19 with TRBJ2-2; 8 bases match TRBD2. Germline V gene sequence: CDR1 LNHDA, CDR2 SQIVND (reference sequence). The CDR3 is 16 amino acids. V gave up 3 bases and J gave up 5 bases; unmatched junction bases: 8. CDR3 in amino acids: CASSIGVAGYTGELFF. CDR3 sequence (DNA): TGTGCCAGTAGTATCGGGGTAGCGGGATATACCGGGGAGCTGTTTTTT.

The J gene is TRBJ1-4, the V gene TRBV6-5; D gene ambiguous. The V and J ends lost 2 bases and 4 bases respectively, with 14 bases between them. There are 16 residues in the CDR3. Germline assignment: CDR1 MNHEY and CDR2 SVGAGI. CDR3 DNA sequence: TGTGCCAGCAGTTACAGCCCGACTTTGGGTAATGAAAAACTGTTTTTT. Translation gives CASSYSPTLGNEKLFF.